The clone carrying this T cell receptor beta chain has a count of ten or more. One entry per CDR3 protein results from TCRdb running MiXCR on the RACE reads. The table lists fewer than 100,000 distinct CDR3 sequences, roughly 10% of them singletons. The germline V gene encodes CDR1 SQVTM and CDR2 ANQGSEA. With V trimmed by 4 bases and J by 8 bases, 12 bases remained unmatched. This CDR3 is built from 15 residues. This specimen belongs to a study of human T cells and chemical hapten exposure. Looking at the study overall: Once 0.01% DPC had been applied to the upper back by patch test, readings were taken at 6 days.

Time point meaning: patch test 1, 2 weeks after DPC sensitization. Treatment described: therapeutic diphenylcyclopropenone sensitization with weekly scalp DPC. This TCR was recovered from a woman aged 55-75 years with alopecia areata. Some clones in this sample may be carry-over from other donors' samples. Sequencing was performed on whole blood, taken in connection with sensitization to the hapten diphenylcyclopropenone (DPC). V usage is TRBV29-1 and J usage is TRBJ1-4; 8 nucleotides align to TRBD1. This CDR3 reads CSVALNRGVSEKLFF. The CDR3 nucleotides read TGCAGCGTTGCGCTAAACAGGGGGGTGAGCGAAAAACTGTTTTTT.